What follows is one T cell receptor (beta chain) and its context. Its antigen remains unknown. Autologous stem cell transplantation was followed by relapse in every patient, and brentuximab vedotin exposure varied. From germline, CDR1 is SGHRS and CDR2 YFSETQ. There are 15 residues in the CDR3. The V end lost 3 bases, the J end lost 2 bases, and 13 bases lay between the germline ends. This sample is part of a study of PD-1 blockade in classical Hodgkin lymphoma. Overall study findings and caveats: It was among complete responders that baseline diversity resembled that of newly diagnosed patients. CD4+ but not CD8+ TCR diversity rose significantly by C4D1. The authors excluded patients who started nivolumab under 1 year after ASCT. Why repertoires differed is undefined; disease activity or prior therapy possibly contributed.

Some clones are missing from TCRdb's copy, which holds only in-frame ones; the method was immunoSEQ multiplex PCR. The sample holds some 32,000 clones, roughly 82% seen once. The rearrangement links TRBV5-1 to TRBJ2-3; tentative D call: TRBD2 (6 bases). The source material was peripheral blood mononuclear cells (PBMCs), sampled at baseline. The clonotype was recovered from a human donor with classical Hodgkin lymphoma. The CDR3 sequence is CASSWGVSVTDTQYF. CDR3 DNA: TGCGCCAGCAGCTGGGGGGTGTCCGTCACAGATACGCAGTATTTT.